This TCR beta chain was documented in a study of cytomegalovirus exposure and HLA in healthy donors. Study background: Among the roughly 400 genotyped donors, 65% to 85% were placed in the Caucasian-associated ancestry cluster.

This clone came up a few times. Its antigen is as yet unknown. With 60 Vbeta and 13 Jbeta primers, the PCR was carried out. Libraries were prepared by immunoSEQ multiplex PCR; TCRdb keeps only in-frame clonotypes and omits some of them. The sample has about 210,000 clones; about three quarters are singletons. Study-wide points: Follow-up analysis found HLA locus-dependent TCR association rates, highest for DRB1 and lowest for HLA-C.

The receptor was isolated from a male donor in good health and CMV-seronegative. Sequenced material: PBMCs.

The CDR3 sequence is CASSVAGLAGDEQYF. Written as DNA, the CDR3 is TGTGCCAGCAGCGTAGCCGGACTAGCGGGAGACGAGCAGTACTTC. The chain recombines TRBV9 with TRBJ2-7; TRBD2 matches at 13 bases. Trimming at V came to 0 bases and at J to 5 bases, leaving 2 bases not matched to a gene. The CDR3 runs 15 residues. The V gene's germline CDR1 is SGDLS and CDR2 YYNGEE. The whole variable domain, filled in from reference TRBV9 and TRBJ2-7, reads DSGVTQTPKHLITATGQRVTLRCSPRSGDLSVYWYQQSLDQGLQFLIQYYNGEERAKGNILERFSAQQFPDLHSELNLSSLELGDSALYFCASSVAGLAGDEQYFGPGTRLTVT.